One and the same sample provided the 20 T cell receptor beta chains below, sequenced in a study of CD8+CD57+ T cells in acquired aplastic anemia. CDR3 and TCR beta VDJ profiling relied on genomic DNA as the template. TCRdb called the reads again in MiXCR, with one record for every CDR3 protein. The sample yields over 250,000 distinct CDR3 sequences, 56% seen once. Patients who underwent sequencing had shown CD8+CD57+ cell expansion by flow cytometry. Material for sequencing was sorted CD4+, CD8+, or CD8+CD57+ T cells (not recorded which) from PBMCs. The receptors originated from a human donor with aplastic anemia.

At least ten counts were recorded for this clonotype. This sequence joins TRBV5-8 and TRBJ2-2; possible D gene TRBD1, 6 bases. V was clipped by 0 bases and J by 5 bases, with 14 bases between them. Germline CDR1 is SGHTS and CDR2 is YDEGEE. The CDR3 runs to 16 residues. CDR3 region: CASSLASGTRTGELFF. In DNA form, the CDR3 reads TGTGCCAGCAGCTTGGCATCTGGGACACGGACCGGGGAGCTGTTTTTT.

The chain couples TRBV29-1 to TRBJ2-5; D gene unclear. Germline lookup yields CDR1 SQVTM and CDR2 ANQGSEA. Trimming stripped 6 bases from V and 5 bases from J, with 7 bases between. The CDR3 extends over 10 amino acids. The CDR3 DNA reads as TGCAGCGTACGGTGGGAGACCCAGTACTTC. Its protein product is CSVRWETQYF.

This clonotype was picked up one time. The chain employs TRBV20-1 and TRBJ1-2; TRBD1 matches at 7 bases. Germline CDR1 reads DFQATT; CDR2 reads SNEGSKA (reference sequence). V lost 3 bases to trimming and J lost 7 bases; unmatched junction nucleotides: 14. There are 15 residues in the CDR3. The CDR3 DNA sequence: TGCAGTGCTAGCACAGGGAGTCAGGGGGATCGTGGCTACACCTTC. It specifies CSASTGSQGDRGYTF.

This sequence joins TRBV9 and TRBJ2-5; 12 positions match TRBD1. With V trimmed by 0 bases and J by 3 bases, 3 bases remained unmatched. CDR1 and CDR2 from the germline V gene are SGDLS and YYNGEE. This CDR3 region has 16 residues. CDR3 DNA sequence: TGTGCCAGCAGCGTAGCGGGACAGGGGGCCAAAGAGACCCAGTACTTC. It translates to CASSVAGQGAKETQYF.

This clonotype showed up many times. The chain joins TRBV4-2 to TRBJ1-6; 7 bases agree with TRBD1. The CDR3 totals 17 residues. V lost 0 bases, J lost 7 bases, and 9 bases stayed unmatched. Germline V CDR1 and CDR2: LGHNA, YNFKEQ. CDR3 sequence (DNA): TGTGCCAGCAGCCAAGATGGAGCCCGGGACAGAAATTCACCCCTCCACTTT. Translated, it gives CASSQDGARDRNSPLHF.

The CDR3 nucleotides read TGTGCCAGTAATCACCCAGTTCCTGGCTACACCTTC. Translating gives CASNHPVPGYTF. The V and J genes are TRBV19 and TRBJ1-2; no definite D call. There are 12 residues in the CDR3. Looked up from germline, CDR1 is LNHDA and CDR2 is SQIVND (reference sequence). Trimming took off 7 bases at V and 7 bases at J, with 13 bases between the two ends.

V gene TRBV7-2 combines with J gene TRBJ2-5, with a possible D match to TRBD2 (6 bases). Germline V gives CDR1 SGHTA, CDR2 FQGNSA. V was pared by 3 bases and J by 12 bases, with 14 bases between. The CDR3 is made up of 12 amino acids. The CDR3 sequence is CASSFGRGGEYF. The CDR3 nucleotides read TGTGCCAGCAGCTTCGGTCGGGGAGGCGAGTACTTC. Filled out from reference TRBV7-2 and TRBJ2-5, the complete variable domain reads GAGVSQSPSNKVTEKGKDVELRCDPISGHTALYWYRQSLGQGLEFLIYFQGNSAPDKSGLPSDRFSAERTGGSVSTLTIQRTQQEDSAVYLCASSFGRGGEYFGPGTRLLVL.

The J gene is TRBJ2-1, the V gene TRBV19, with 7 nucleotides matching TRBD2. Unmatched junction bases numbered 8, after V lost 1 base and J lost 5 bases. The germline CDR1 and CDR2 sequences are LNHDA and SQIVND (reference sequence). The CDR3 runs 16 residues. CDR3: CASSIGTGGSHNEQFF. CDR3 coding DNA: TGTGCCAGTAGTATAGGGACGGGAGGATCCCACAATGAGCAGTTCTTC.

As concerns this clonotype: A read error is likely, as this CDR3 ends without the conserved phenylalanine or tryptophan. The chain joins TRBV19 to TRBJ1-6; no firm D call. The CDR3 runs 14 residues. From germline, CDR1 is LNHDA and CDR2 SQIVND (reference sequence). V gave up 3 bases and J gave up 9 bases, with 12 bases separating them. The CDR3 bases are TGTGCCAGTAGTATCGGGATCTACCCTTCACCCCTCCACCTT. Its translation is CASSIGIYPSPLHL.

This chain connects TRBV15 to TRBJ2-7; TRBD1 agrees at 10 bases. Per germline, CDR1 LNHNV and CDR2 YYDKDF (reference sequence). This CDR3 comprises 15 residues. Trimming took 3 bases from V and 2 from J; bases not matched to a gene: 4. As DNA, the CDR3 is TGTGCCACCAGCAGGGGACAGGGGCTAGCCTACGAGCAGTACTTC. Amino acids: CATSRGQGLAYEQYF.

V is TRBV5-1 and J is TRBJ2-1; 9 positions match TRBD2. V shed 0 bases and J 5 bases; nucleotides not matched to a gene: 3. The CDR3 has 15 amino acids. The germline gives CDR1 SGHRS, CDR2 YFSETQ. The CDR3 DNA is TGCGCCAGCAGCTTGGCGCTAGCGGGGCACAATGAGCAGTTCTTC. It codes for CASSLALAGHNEQFF.

The V and J genes are TRBV28 and TRBJ2-1; no clear D. Germline V CDR1 and CDR2: MDHEN, SYDVKM. V shed 5 bases and J shed 10 bases, with 9 bases lying between them. CDR3 length: 11 amino acids. The CDR3 reads CASSPLREQFF. CDR3 sequence (DNA): TGTGCCAGCAGTCCCCTGAGGGAGCAGTTCTTC.

The CDR3 DNA reads TGCAGCGTTGAAGAGACGGGAGGGCCCTCTGGGGCCAACGTCCTGACTTTC. Residues: CSVEETGGPSGANVLTF. The chain carries TRBV29-1 and TRBJ2-6; 8 nucleotides match TRBD2. The trim removed 0 bases at V and 0 bases at J, leaving 4 bases unmatched. This CDR3 is built from 17 residues. The germline gives CDR1 SQVTM, CDR2 ANQGSEA.

This clonotype was counted ten times or more. The chain is built from TRBV4-1 and TRBJ1-2; no clear D gene. Germline V gene data show CDR1 as MGHRA and CDR2 as YSYEKL. The CDR3 contains 14 residues. V was clipped by 1 base and J by 0 bases, with 6 bases between them. CDR3 coding DNA: TGCGCCAGCAGCCAAGCAGGAGCTAACTATGGCTACACCTTC. Translation: CASSQAGANYGYTF.

The rearrangement joins TRBV29-1 to TRBJ2-1; 7 nucleotides align to TRBD1. The CDR3 covers 12 residues. Germline trimming cut 5 bases from V and 7 bases from J; bases unmatched to any gene: 5. Per the germline V gene, CDR1 is SQVTM and CDR2 is ANQGSEA. In DNA, the CDR3 is TGCAGCGTTCGGACAGGAACTAATGAGCAGTTCTTC. It codes for CSVRTGTNEQFF.

This chain links TRBV5-1 with TRBJ1-1, with TRBD1 as a possible D gene (5 bases). CDR1 SGHRS and CDR2 YFSETQ come from the germline V gene. The CDR3 covers 14 residues. V was clipped by 3 bases and J by 1 base, with 10 bases between them. Written as DNA, the CDR3 is TGCGCCAGCAGCTCACAGACAGCGAACACTGAAGCTTTCTTT. Protein sequence: CASSSQTANTEAFF.

The V and J genes are TRBV2 and TRBJ2-7; perhaps TRBD1 as D (5 bases). Trimming took off 4 bases at V and 4 bases at J, with 11 bases between the two ends. The germline V gene encodes CDR1 SNHLY and CDR2 FYNNEI. This CDR3 region has 13 residues. The CDR3 reads CASSAQVGYEQYF. The CDR3 coding sequence is TGTGCCAGCAGTGCACAGGTGGGGTACGAGCAGTACTTC.

The rearrangement uses TRBV7-3 and TRBJ1-1; D is unclear. V was trimmed by 5 bases and J by 3 bases, leaving 7 bases between them. Germline CDR1 SGHTA, CDR2 FQGTGA. The CDR3 has 12 residues. The CDR3 here is CASSETYTEAFF. The DNA of the CDR3 is TGTGCCAGCAGCGAGACCTACACTGAAGCTTTCTTT.

CDR3 in amino acids: CASSTTSGQETQYF. For the CDR3, the DNA is TGTGCCAGCAGCACCACTAGCGGCCAAGAGACCCAGTACTTC. The chain recombines TRBV7-6 with TRBJ2-5; the match to TRBD2 covers 8 bases. The germline CDR1 and CDR2 sequences are SGHVS and FNYEAQ. V was clipped by 5 bases and J by 1 base; unmatched bases: 3. The CDR3 extends over 14 amino acids.

The rearrangement uses TRBV9 and TRBJ1-1; D unclear. V gave up 0 bases and J gave up 7 bases, with 16 bases separating them. This CDR3 comprises 15 residues. Per germline, CDR1 SGDLS and CDR2 YYNGEE. The CDR3, as DNA: TGTGCCAGCAGCGTAGATCCTATTCCGGGCCGTGAAGCTTTCTTT. This encodes CASSVDPIPGREAFF.